This TCR beta chain stems from a study of cytomegalovirus exposure and HLA in healthy donors. Regarding the study as a whole: Later, an analysis showed that TCR beta chains associated with HLA were more clonally expanded than others that were equally common. Of the V segments, some could not be distinguished, including TRBV6-2 and TRBV6-3, and were excluded. Both high specificity and high sensitivity reportedly marked the classifier's diagnosis of cytomegalovirus status. Several of the most significant clusters appeared, in a later analysis, to be linked to common viral pathogens.

The PCR employed 60 Vbeta primers together with 13 Jbeta primers. Produced via immunoSEQ multiplex PCR; TCRdb's table is partial and in-frame only. There are 150,000 to 200,000 clones in the sample; around 80% occur only once, and less than 2% lies in the top ten. To note about this clone: Antigen specificity is unknown.

From germline, CDR1 is SNHLY and CDR2 FYNNEI. This CDR3 contains 14 residues. V was pared by 5 bases and J by 2 bases, with 10 bases between. The sequence was obtained from a woman aged 25 to 39 in good health and CMV-seronegative. Sequencing was done on a sample of PBMCs. The chain employs TRBV2 and TRBJ1-5, with a tentative D call TRBD1 (5 bases). CDR3 sequence: CASSRSRGNQPQHF. For the CDR3, the DNA is TGTGCCAGCAGTCGTTCCAGGGGCAATCAGCCCCAGCATTTT.